A single T cell receptor (beta chain) is shown here with its context. The sample is drawn from a study of T cell changes during pregnancy in multiple sclerosis. V dropped 5 bases and J dropped 4 bases, with 14 bases sitting between them. Per germline, CDR1 SGHVS and CDR2 FQNEAQ. This CDR3 region has 14 residues. Method: immunoSEQ multiplex PCR; TCRdb's copy keeps in-frame clones and lacks some. The sample consists of around 69,000 clones, around 92% of them appearing once. The chain employs TRBV7-8 and TRBJ1-2, with a tentative D call TRBD1 (5 bases). Source: peripheral blood, taken in the first trimester of pregnancy. The TCR sequence derives from a female donor with multiple sclerosis, enrolled in a pregnancy study. The CDR3 region has the DNA TGTGCCAGCAGCAAAGACAGCGGGGCCTATGGCTACACCTTC. This translates into CASSKDSGAYGYTF.